What follows is one T cell receptor (beta chain) and its context. CDR1 SGHNT and CDR2 YYREEE come from the germline V gene (reference sequence). Trimming removed 0 bases from V and 7 bases from J; junction bases left unmatched: 7. The CDR3 is made up of 15 amino acids. As processed by the authors: Amplification of reference gene primers provided the estimated nucleated cell counts. TCRdb keeps only in-frame clones here, not all; method: immunoSEQ multiplex PCR. The V and J calls and the clone size are those of that table, but D and trimming were determined from the DNA. The sample includes under 140,000 clones, approximately 90% of them seen just once. This record comes from a study of blood T cell repertoires in COVID-19. Study-wide context: T cells, B-cell-depleted T cells, or PBMCs supplied cDNA or gDNA.

The source material was peripheral blood. This receptor was taken from a human donor in a cohort sampled during active COVID-19. The chain combines TRBV5-4 with TRBJ2-3, with TRBD1 matching 8 bases. This CDR3 is CASSLGRTGPNTQYF. In DNA form, the CDR3 reads TGTGCCAGCAGCTTGGGGCGGACAGGGCCGAATACGCAGTATTTT.